This entry describes one T cell receptor (beta chain). This sample is part of a study of radiotherapy plus CTLA-4 blockade in lung cancer. Method: immunoSEQ multiplex PCR; TCRdb's copy keeps in-frame clones and lacks some. The sample has 52,000 or so clones, 82% seen once. Per germline, CDR1 SGDLS and CDR2 YYNGEE. The junction had 6 bases not matched to a gene; V was cut back by 4 bases and J by 3 bases. This CDR3 spans 14 amino acids. The material sequenced was peripheral blood, taken from a patient treated with radiotherapy plus ipilimumab. This clonotype was obtained from a human donor with non-small cell lung cancer whose response to radiotherapy plus ipilimumab could not be evaluated. J is TRBJ1-1 and V is TRBV9, with 7 positions matching TRBD1. The CDR3 loop reads CASSLRQGDTEAFF. The CDR3 region has the DNA TGTGCCAGCAGCCTCCGACAGGGAGACACTGAAGCTTTCTTT.